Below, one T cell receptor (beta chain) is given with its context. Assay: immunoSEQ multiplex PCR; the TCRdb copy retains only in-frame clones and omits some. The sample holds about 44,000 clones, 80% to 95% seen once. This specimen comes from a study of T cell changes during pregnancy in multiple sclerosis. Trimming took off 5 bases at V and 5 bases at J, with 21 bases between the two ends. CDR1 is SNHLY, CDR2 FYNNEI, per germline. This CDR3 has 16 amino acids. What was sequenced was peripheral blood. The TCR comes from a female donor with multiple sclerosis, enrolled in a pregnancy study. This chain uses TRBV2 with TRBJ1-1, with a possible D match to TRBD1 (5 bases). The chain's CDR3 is CASSPRFAGPGTEAFF. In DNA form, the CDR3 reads TGTGCCAGCAGTCCCCGGTTTGCGGGGCCGGGGACTGAAGCTTTCTTT.